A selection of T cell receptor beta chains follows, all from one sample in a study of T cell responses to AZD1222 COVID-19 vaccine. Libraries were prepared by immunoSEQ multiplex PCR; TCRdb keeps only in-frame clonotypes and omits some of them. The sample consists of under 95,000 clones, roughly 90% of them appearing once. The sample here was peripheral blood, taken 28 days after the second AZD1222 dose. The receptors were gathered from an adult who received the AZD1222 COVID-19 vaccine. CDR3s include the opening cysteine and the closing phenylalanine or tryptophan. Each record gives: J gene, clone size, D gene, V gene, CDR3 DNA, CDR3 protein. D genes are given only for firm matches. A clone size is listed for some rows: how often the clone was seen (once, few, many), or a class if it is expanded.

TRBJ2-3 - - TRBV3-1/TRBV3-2 TGTGCCAGCAGCCAAGAAAGGGTTTGGAACACAGATACGCAGTATTTT CASSQERVWNTDTQYF
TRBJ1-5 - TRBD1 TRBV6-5 TGTGCCAGCAGCCCGGACAGGCCAATCAATCAGCCCCAGCATTTT CASSPDRPINQPQHF
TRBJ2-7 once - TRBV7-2 TGTGCCAGCAGCTTTACAGGGTCTAGCTCCTACGAGCAGTACTTC CASSFTGSSSYEQYF
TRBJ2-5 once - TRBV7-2 TGTGCCAGCAGCTTAAGGCTTATAGAGACCCAGTACTTC CASSLRLIETQYF
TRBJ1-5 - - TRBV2 TGTGCCAGCAGTCCCGGACAGCTTCGCTATAGCAATCAGCCCCAGCATTTT CASSPGQLRYSNQPQHF
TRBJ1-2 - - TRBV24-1 TGTGCCACCAGTGATGCCGACGGAGTCTATGGCTACACCTTC CATSDADGVYGYTF
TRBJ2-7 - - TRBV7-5 TGTGTCAGAAGCTTAGTTTACCCCCTTGGAGGGTTTGAGGAAAGCGAGCAGTACTTC CVRSLVYPLGGFEESEQYF
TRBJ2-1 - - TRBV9 TGTGCCAGCAGCGTAGGGGGTCGTACCCCCGGCCTGTTCTTC CASSVGGRTPGLFF
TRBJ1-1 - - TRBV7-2 TGTGCCAGCAGCACCCAGGGACCTGAAGCTTTCTTT CASSTQGPEAFF
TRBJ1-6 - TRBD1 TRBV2 TGTGCCAGCAGTGACCTTACAGGGGGCGTAAATTCACCCCTCCACTTT CASSDLTGGVNSPLHF
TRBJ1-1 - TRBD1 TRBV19 TGTGCCAGTAGTCCTGGGGACAGGGGGCCCATCAACACTGAAGCTTTCTTT CASSPGDRGPINTEAFF
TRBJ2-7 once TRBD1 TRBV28 TGTGCCAGCAGCCGAGGACAGGATTTTACCTACGAGCAGTACTTC CASSRGQDFTYEQYF
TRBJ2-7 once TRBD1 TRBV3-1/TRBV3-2 TGTGCCAGCAGCCAAGGCACTGCGGACAGGGAGGACGAGCAGTACTTC CASSQGTADREDEQYF
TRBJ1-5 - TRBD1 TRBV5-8 TGTGCCAGCAGCCGAGGGACAGGAAATCAGCCCCAGCATTTT CASSRGTGNQPQHF
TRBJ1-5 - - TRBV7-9 TGTGCCAGCAGGTCAGGGGATCGCCAGCCCCAGCATTTT CASRSGDRQPQHF
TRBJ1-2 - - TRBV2 TGTGCCAGCAGTGAACCCTTCAGGGGCTATGGCTACACCTTC CASSEPFRGYGYTF
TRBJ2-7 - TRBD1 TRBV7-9 TGTGCCAGCAGCCCCCGGGACAGGTACGAGCAGTACTTC CASSPRDRYEQYF
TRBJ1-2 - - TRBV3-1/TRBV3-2 TGTGCCAGCAGCCCCGGGTTAGGGTCTAACTATGGCTACACCTTC CASSPGLGSNYGYTF
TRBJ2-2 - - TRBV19 TGTGCCAGTAGTATACGCCAGGCGAACACCGGGGAGCTGTTTTTT CASSIRQANTGELFF
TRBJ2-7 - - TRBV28 TGTGCCAGCAACACCGAACAGGGGGGGGGCCCCTACGAGCAGTACTTC CASNTEQGGGPYEQYF
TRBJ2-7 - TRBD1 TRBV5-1 TGCGCCAGCAGCTGGGGGACAGGGAGGGGCTCCTACGAGCAGTACTTC CASSWGTGRGSYEQYF
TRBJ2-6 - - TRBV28 TGTGCCAGCAGTTACAACAGGGCTGGGGCCAACGTCCTGACTTTC CASSYNRAGANVLTF
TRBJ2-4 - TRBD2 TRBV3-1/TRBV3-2 TGTGCCAGCAGCCCGCGGGGGGGCGGCAACATTCAGTACTTC CASSPRGGGNIQYF
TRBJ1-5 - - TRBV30 TGTGCCTGGAGCAGTAGCAATCAGCCCCAGCATTTT CAWSSSNQPQHF
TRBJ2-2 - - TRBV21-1 TGTGCCAGCAGCAAAGAAGGACAGGCGGCGGGGGAGCTGTTTTTT CASSKEGQAAGELFF
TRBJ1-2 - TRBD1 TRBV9 TGTGCCAGCAGCGCAACCCATCTGGGACAGGATGGCTACACCTTC CASSATHLGQDGYTF
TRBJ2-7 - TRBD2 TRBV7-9 TGTGCCAGCAGCTCCGGACTAGCGGGCTTCTACGAGCAGTACTTC CASSSGLAGFYEQYF
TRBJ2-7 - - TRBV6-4 TGTGCCAGCAGCCGGGACGCGACCTACGAGCAGTACTTC CASSRDATYEQYF
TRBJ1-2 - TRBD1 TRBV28 TGTGCCAGCAGCCAAGACAGGGACTATGGCTACACCTTC CASSQDRDYGYTF
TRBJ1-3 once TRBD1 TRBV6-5 TGTGCCAGCAGAGCAGGGGGGTCTGGAAACACCATATATTTT CASRAGGSGNTIYF
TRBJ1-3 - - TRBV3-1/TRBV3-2 TGTGCCAGCAGCCCAGGACTCCCCTCTGGAAACACCATATATTTT CASSPGLPSGNTIYF